Below, 9 T cell receptor beta chains from the same sample are listed, as sequenced in a study of long-term antiretroviral therapy in people with HIV. Survey-level immunoSEQ v3.0 assays were run. TCRdb's copy holds only in-frame clones and misses some; the assay was immunoSEQ multiplex PCR. The sample consists of roughly 25,000 clones, over 75% of them appearing once. The sequenced sample was unsorted PBMCs, obtained 1.1 years before starting antiretroviral therapy. The origin of the receptors is a young woman with HIV.

This clone showed up just once. This chain links TRBV4-1 with TRBJ1-1, with TRBD1 matching over 7 bases. The CDR3 sequence is 15 residues long. J was trimmed by 2 bases and V by 2 bases; bases with no gene match: 5. Per germline, CDR1 MGHRA and CDR2 YSYEKL. The CDR3 DNA follows: TGCGCCAGCAGCCAACCCGGACAGGCCAACACTGAAGCTTTCTTT. Translation: CASSQPGQANTEAFF.

The chain joins TRBV29-1 to TRBJ1-2; a weak D match, TRBD1 (5 bases). Germline V gene lookup returns CDR1 SQVTM and CDR2 ANQGSEA. This CDR3 is built from 14 residues. The V and J ends lost 6 bases and 4 bases respectively, with 18 bases between them. The CDR3 loop is CSVSRDAMFYGYTF. The DNA of the CDR3 is TGCAGCGTCTCCCGGGACGCCATGTTCTATGGCTACACCTTC.

The chain recombines TRBV19 with TRBJ1-1; 7 nucleotides line up with TRBD1. Trimming cost V 3 bases and J 2 bases; bases outside gene matches: 15. Germline CDR1 is LNHDA and CDR2 is SQIVND (reference sequence). The length of the CDR3 is 18 residues. The CDR3 coding sequence is TGTGCCAGTAGTATCCAGGGGGGACGGGCAGGGGGAAACACTGAAGCTTTCTTT. It codes for CASSIQGGRAGGNTEAFF. The full variable domain, its missing parts supplied by reference TRBV19 and TRBJ1-1, is DGGITQSPKYLFRKEGQNVTLSCEQNLNHDAMYWYRQDPGQGLRLIYYSQIVNDFQKGDIAEGYSVSREKKESFPLTVTSAQKNPTAFYLCASSIQGGRAGGNTEAFFGQGTRLTVV.

This sequence joins TRBV19 and TRBJ1-4; D remains ambiguous. Germline V gene lookup returns CDR1 LNHDA and CDR2 SQIVND (reference sequence). V gave up 5 bases and J gave up 4 bases, with 11 bases separating them. This CDR3 region has 14 residues. CDR3: CASSPGWLNEKLFF. DNA for the CDR3: TGTGCCAGTAGTCCGGGGTGGCTTAATGAAAAACTGTTTTTT.

The rearrangement links TRBV19 to TRBJ1-6; unclear D gene. Germline CDR1 LNHDA, CDR2 SQIVND (reference sequence). V lost 6 bases to trimming and J lost 7 bases, with 13 bases between them. CDR3 length equals 14 residues. The chain's CDR3 is CASSIQSENSPLHF. The DNA of the CDR3 is TGTGCCAGTAGCATACAGTCGGAGAATTCACCCCTCCACTTT.

The CDR3 reads CASSVTSNTEAFF. CDR3 nucleotide sequence: TGTGCCAGCAGTGTTACGTCGAACACTGAAGCTTTCTTT. The chain links TRBV2 to TRBJ1-1, with no clear D. In germline, CDR1 is SNHLY, CDR2 FYNNEI. The CDR3 is 13 residues long. Trimming took 4 bases from V and 1 from J, leaving 7 bases between them. The complete variable domain, with remaining parts taken from reference TRBV2 and TRBJ1-1, reads EPEVTQTPSHQVTQMGQEVILRCVPISNHLYFYWYRQILGQKVEFLVSFYNNEISEKSEIFDDQFSVERPDGSNFTLKIRSTKLEDSAMYFCASSVTSNTEAFFGQGTRLTVV.

CDR3 sequence: CASSQGEGEGSKAKNIQYF. CDR3 nucleotide sequence: TGTGCCAGCAGCCAAGGGGAGGGCGAAGGATCCAAAGCCAAAAACATTCAGTACTTC. The rearrangement links TRBV14 to TRBJ2-4; 7 nucleotides line up with TRBD2. Germline V CDR1 and CDR2: SGHDN, FVKESK. The J segment lost 0 bases and the V segment lost 1 base, leaving 12 bases of the junction unmatched. This CDR3 contains 19 residues.

The genes are TRBV5-1 and TRBJ2-4, with D possibly TRBD1 on 6 matching bases. Germline CDR1 and CDR2: SGHRS and YFSETQ. With 4 bases removed from V and 0 bases from J, the gap between germline ends came to 11 bases. This CDR3 contains 15 residues. DNA for the CDR3: TGCGCCAGCAGCCCGGGACAACTAGCCAAAAACATTCAGTACTTC. Encoded protein: CASSPGQLAKNIQYF.

The chain uses TRBV11-2 and TRBJ2-4; D not resolved. Germline-derived CDR1 and CDR2 are SGHAT and FQNNGV. Trimming cost V 3 bases and J 7 bases, with 13 bases left between them. The CDR3 is 14 residues long. CDR3 in amino acids: CASSFYLNKNIQYF. CDR3 DNA sequence: TGTGCCAGCAGCTTTTACCTCAACAAGAACATTCAGTACTTC.